This TCR beta chain was sequenced for a study of blood T cells in healthy people across ages. As to this clonotype: Its antigen is undetermined.

CDR3 size: 15 residues. Germline CDR1 and CDR2: SNHLY and FYNNEI. Between the trimmed V and J ends, which lost 3 bases and 4 bases, there was a span of 14 bases. For every donor, a draw yielded about 10 milliliters of peripheral blood. Together with a sample-barcoded 5' primer, a J-beta primer mix was included in a second PCR lasting 7 to 11 cycles. At least 2.5 million CDR3-containing paired-end reads were obtained per sample. Each CDR3 protein is one row after TCRdb ran MiXCR on the 5' RACE reads. This sample has about 290,000 distinct CDR3 sequences, with around 27% found just once. Study-wide results and caveats: Getting older went along with TCR beta diversity per million T cells dropping roughly linearly.

The rearrangement uses TRBV2 and TRBJ2-3; D is tentatively TRBD1 or TRBD2 (5 bases each). The sequenced sample consisted of blood. This receptor was taken from a woman between 65 and 79 years old in good health. The CDR3 here is CASSDEGKAADTQYF. The CDR3 region has the DNA TGTGCCAGCAGTGACGAGGGGAAAGCCGCAGATACGCAGTATTTT. Looking up the rest from reference TRBV2 and TRBJ2-3 gives the full variable domain: EPEVTQTPSHQVTQMGQEVILRCVPISNHLYFYWYRQILGQKVEFLVSFYNNEISEKSEIFDDQFSVERPDGSNFTLKIRSTKLEDSAMYFCASSDEGKAADTQYFGPGTRLTVL.